The 22 T cell receptor beta chains in this list originate from one sample, sequenced in a study of T cell repertoires in cytomegalovirus infection. Antigens of these TCRs are unknown. TCRdb used MiXCR to reprocess the reads, holding one entry per CDR3 protein. The sample lists 550,000 to 850,000 distinct CDR3 sequences, about 33% seen once, with roughly 18% in the top ten. The specimen comprised cultured PBMCs, sampled from culture after CMV antigen stimulation. The receptors were sampled from a human donor in good health (CMV status not recorded). Some clones in this sample may be carry-over from other donors' samples.

In this sample, this clonotype turned up a few times. The chain has TRBV6-6 and TRBJ1-1; TRBD1 aligns across 9 bases. Germline assignment: CDR1 MNHNY and CDR2 SVGAGI (reference sequence). CDR3 length equals 15 residues. Germline trimming cut 2 bases from V and 5 bases from J; bases unmatched to any gene: 6. This chain's CDR3 is CASSYRRTGVTEAFF. CDR3 DNA sequence: TGTGCCAGCAGTTACCGTCGGACAGGGGTGACTGAAGCTTTCTTT.

The chain couples TRBV15 to TRBJ2-2; D gene ambiguous. Germline CDR1 and CDR2: LNHNV and YYDKDF (reference sequence). This CDR3 is 13 amino acids long. V was trimmed by 8 bases and J by 1 base, leaving 8 bases between them. For the CDR3, the DNA is TGTGCCACCGCCACGATGAACACCGGGGAGCTGTTTTTT. This encodes CATATMNTGELFF. Supplemented by reference TRBV15 and TRBJ2-2, the full variable domain reads DAMVIQNPRYQVTQFGKPVTLSCSQTLNHNVMYWYQQKSSQAPKLLFHYYDKDFNNEADTPDNFQSRRPNTSFCFLDIRSPGLGDTAMYLCATATMNTGELFFGEGSRLTVL.

The J gene is TRBJ2-7, the V gene TRBV20-1; 7 bases are a match to TRBD1. CDR1 and CDR2 from the germline V gene are DFQATT and SNEGSKA (reference sequence). CDR3 length: 16 residues. V shed 0 bases, J shed 0 bases, and the junction held 8 bases outside the gene matches. The DNA of the CDR3 is TGCAGTGCTAGAGATCCTAGGACAGGATACTCCTACGAGCAGTACTTC. Its translation is CSARDPRTGYSYEQYF.

The V and J genes are TRBV19 and TRBJ2-5; D ambiguous. This CDR3 comprises 14 residues. The V gene's germline CDR1 is LNHDA and CDR2 SQIVND (reference sequence). V was clipped by 0 bases and J by 4 bases, with 9 bases between them. The DNA of the CDR3 is TGTGCCAGTAGTATAGACGAACTCGGAGAGACCCAGTACTTC. Translation: CASSIDELGETQYF.

This clonotype was counted only a few times. The V gene is TRBV6-2 or TRBV6-3, the J gene TRBJ2-7; either TRBD1 or TRBD2 may supply D (5 bases each). The CDR3 runs 14 residues. Germline CDR1 reads MNHEY; CDR2 reads SVGEGT. V was cut by 6 bases and J by 5 bases, with 17 bases left in between. CDR3 loop: CASRTRGRHDEQYF. As DNA, the CDR3 is TGTGCCAGCAGGACCCGGGGACGGCACGACGAGCAGTACTTC.

This clonotype has more than one count but fewer than ten. The gene calls are TRBV14 and TRBJ2-1, with 8 bases identical to TRBD1. With V trimmed by 4 bases and J by 3 bases, 8 bases remained unmatched. Germline V gene lookup returns CDR1 SGHDN and CDR2 FVKESK. The CDR3 loop spans 16 amino acids. CDR3 DNA sequence: TGTGCCAGCAGCCTCCTCGGGACAGGACTCTACAATGAGCAGTTCTTC. Translated: CASSLLGTGLYNEQFF.

Concerning this clonotype: A junction end diverges from the germline sequence, so it may reflect a read error. V gene TRBV7-4 combines with J gene TRBJ1-1; TRBD1 aligns across 11 bases. CDR1 and CDR2 (germline): SGHVT, SQSDAQ. This CDR3 is built from 15 residues. The CDR3 DNA is TGTTCCAGCAGGCCACCGGGACAGGGGGGAGAGCGGGCTTTCTTT. Its translation: CSSRPPGQGGERAFF.

This clonotype was observed a few times. This chain connects TRBV9 to TRBJ2-7; D possibly corresponds to TRBD2 (6 bases). The germline V and J ends were trimmed by 10 bases and 3 bases, with 8 bases remaining between them. Germline V lookup: CDR1 SGDLS, CDR2 YYNGEE. The CDR3 is 10 residues long. The CDR3 reads CAGGNYEQYF. The DNA for the CDR3 is TGTGCCGGGGGGAACTACGAGCAGTACTTC.

The rearrangement links TRBV28 to TRBJ2-7; 10 bases align to TRBD1. The germline V gene encodes CDR1 MDHEN and CDR2 SYDVKM. This CDR3 has 15 amino acids. The J segment lost 7 bases and the V segment lost 6 bases, leaving 12 bases of the junction unmatched. The CDR3 protein is CASRTWDRGVREQYF. Written as DNA, the CDR3 is TGTGCCAGCAGAACCTGGGACAGGGGTGTTCGGGAGCAGTACTTC.

The chain recombines TRBV6-2 or TRBV6-3 with TRBJ1-1; the D gene is possibly TRBD1 (5 bases). The CDR3 runs 13 residues. V was trimmed by 2 bases and J by 3 bases, leaving 7 bases between them. CDR1 and CDR2 (germline): MNHEY, SVGEGT. For the CDR3, the DNA is TGTGCCAGCAGTTACGACAGCCACACTGAAGCTTTCTTT. Translation gives CASSYDSHTEAFF.

The chain employs TRBV11-3 and TRBJ2-1; D assignment may be TRBD1 or TRBD2 (5 bases each). The CDR3 extends over 12 amino acids. CDR1 SGHNT and CDR2 YENEEA come from the germline V gene. V was pared by 4 bases and J by 8 bases, with 9 bases between. This CDR3 is CASSSGAHEQFF. Here the CDR3 DNA reads TGTGCCAGCAGCTCCGGGGCCCATGAGCAGTTCTTC. Drawing the rest from reference TRBV11-3 and TRBJ2-1, the complete variable domain is EAGVVQSPRYKIIEKKQPVAFWCNPISGHNTLYWYLQNLGQGPELLIRYENEEAVDDSQLPKDRFSAERLKGVDSTLKIQPAELGDSAVYLCASSSGAHEQFFGPGTRLTVL.

This clonotype showed up just a few times. This rearrangement joins TRBV19 to TRBJ1-1; 7 positions match TRBD1. J lost 0 bases, V lost 3 bases, and 10 bases had no gene match. This CDR3 is built from 17 residues. Germline loops: CDR1 LNHDA, CDR2 SQIVND (reference sequence). CDR3 in DNA: TGTGCCAGTAGTATGGCGACTTCGGGACAGATGAACACTGAAGCTTTCTTT. This encodes CASSMATSGQMNTEAFF.

This clonotype came up a few times. This sequence joins TRBV7-2 and TRBJ1-3; no reliable D call. The germline V and J ends were trimmed by 5 bases and 0 bases, with 11 bases remaining between them. The CDR3 contains 15 residues. Germline loops: CDR1 SGHTA, CDR2 FQGNSA. The CDR3 here is CASSPSISSGNTIYF. CDR3 DNA: TGTGCCAGCAGCCCCAGTATCTCCTCTGGAAACACCATATATTTT. Full variable domain (remainder filled in from reference TRBV7-2 and TRBJ1-3): GAGVSQSPSNKVTEKGKDVELRCDPISGHTALYWYRQSLGQGLEFLIYFQGNSAPDKSGLPSDRFSAERTGGSVSTLTIQRTQQEDSAVYLCASSPSISSGNTIYFGEGSWLTVV.

In this sample, this clonotype turned up a few times. The chain combines TRBV6-5 with TRBJ2-7; D is ambiguous. V lost 1 base, J lost 2 bases, and 15 bases lay in between. Germline assignment: CDR1 MNHEY and CDR2 SVGAGI. The CDR3 covers 16 residues. The CDR3 here is CASSYWFGDSTYEQYF. CDR3 nucleotides: TGTGCCAGCAGTTACTGGTTCGGAGACTCAACCTACGAGCAGTACTTC.

With regard to this clonotype: A junction end diverges from the germline sequence, so it may reflect a read error. The chain links TRBV7-2 to TRBJ1-2; 8 bases fit TRBD1. Germline assignment: CDR1 SGHTA and CDR2 FQGNSA. The CDR3 runs to 15 residues. The CDR3 DNA follows: TGTGCCAGCAGCTTAAACTGGCAGGGGGCGGAGGTGAGGCACTTC. Amino acids: CASSLNWQGAEVRHF.

The chain joins TRBV2 to TRBJ2-7; D tentatively fits TRBD1 or TRBD2 (5 bases each). The CDR3 spans 15 residues. Trimming stripped 1 base from V and 7 bases from J, with 17 bases between. Germline lookup yields CDR1 SNHLY and CDR2 FYNNEI. The CDR3 coding sequence is TGTGCCAGCAGTGAAGTTGTAGACAGTCCGGGAGAGCAGTACTTC. The encoded protein is CASSEVVDSPGEQYF.

This clonotype was counted between two and nine times. This chain uses TRBV6-5 with TRBJ2-7; possible D gene TRBD2, 5 bases. With 5 bases removed from V and 0 bases from J, the gap between germline ends came to 17 bases. Per germline, CDR1 MNHEY and CDR2 SVGAGI. This CDR3 comprises 16 residues. DNA of the CDR3: TGTGCCAGCAGTCCGCGGGTCCTAACCTCCTCCTACGAGCAGTACTTC. This sequence encodes CASSPRVLTSSYEQYF.

This clonotype showed up just once. This CDR3 is CASRERQGENEQYF. CDR3 nucleotide sequence: TGTGCCAGCAGGGAAAGACAGGGGGAAAACGAGCAGTACTTC. This chain links TRBV28 with TRBJ2-7; 9 bases match TRBD1. The CDR3 is made up of 14 amino acids. Trimming cost V 6 bases and J 5 bases; bases outside gene matches: 8. Germline V gene lookup returns CDR1 MDHEN and CDR2 SYDVKM.

This clonotype has just a few counts. The chain is built from TRBV5-1 and TRBJ2-5; D is possibly TRBD1 (5 bases). V was clipped by 3 bases and J by 5 bases, with 17 bases between them. The CDR3 contains 15 residues. Germline assignment: CDR1 SGHRS and CDR2 YFSETQ. This chain's CDR3 is CASSWWGNSGETQYF. The CDR3 nucleotides read TGCGCCAGCAGCTGGTGGGGCAACAGTGGGGAGACCCAGTACTTC.

There are a few counts of this clonotype. The rearrangement uses TRBV12-3 or TRBV12-4 and TRBJ2-3; TRBD2 matches 7 bases. The J segment lost 2 bases and the V segment lost 8 bases, leaving 10 bases of the junction unmatched. The CDR3 length is 15 residues. The CDR3 DNA sequence: TGTGCCAGCTACAATGGGCTAGCGGACACAGATACGCAGTATTTT. It encodes CASYNGLADTDTQYF.

This clonotype showed up just a few times. The chain employs TRBV14 and TRBJ1-4, with a possible D match to TRBD1 (5 bases). Trimming removed 7 bases from V and 7 bases from J, with 28 bases in between. Germline V lookup: CDR1 SGHDN, CDR2 FVKESK. This CDR3 is 18 amino acids long. The CDR3 nucleotides are TGTGCCAGCAACCCGCGTAGGGGAAATAGTAGGCTCAGTGAAAAACTGTTTTTT. As protein: CASNPRRGNSRLSEKLFF.

This clonotype was seen a handful of times. The V gene is TRBV7-8, the J gene TRBJ2-7; 7 bases are shared with TRBD1. CDR1 SGHVS and CDR2 FQNEAQ come from the germline V gene. Trimming removed 5 bases from V and 1 base from J; junction bases left unmatched: 11. This CDR3 contains 16 residues. DNA for the CDR3: TGTGCCAGCAGCCTTAACGTCAGGGGGTCGTCCTACGAGCAGTACTTC. It specifies CASSLNVRGSSYEQYF.